These 18 T cell receptor beta chains were sequenced from one sample in a study of T cells in localized non-small cell lung cancer. Data came from immunoSEQ multiplex PCR; TCRdb stores just in-frame clones and leaves some out. This sample has about 47,000 clones, with about 86% found just once. Sequenced here: PBMCs, sampled before any cancer treatment. These receptors were obtained from a man between 40 and 70 years old with stage II lung adenocarcinoma.

The V gene is TRBV11-2, the J gene TRBJ1-4, with D possibly being TRBD1 (6 bases). CDR3 length equals 16 residues. Trimming removed 4 bases from V and 5 bases from J, with 17 bases in between. Germline CDR1 SGHAT, CDR2 FQNNGV. Here the CDR3 reads CASSYVGQTLNEKLFF. The CDR3, as DNA: TGTGCCAGCAGCTACGTAGGACAGACTCTCAATGAAAAACTGTTTTTT.

J is TRBJ1-3 and V is TRBV10-2, with D unresolved. The germline V gene encodes CDR1 WSHSY and CDR2 SAAADI. This CDR3 has 13 amino acids. Trimming pared 3 bases from V and 4 bases from J, leaving 7 bases between. CDR3 sequence (DNA): TGCGCCAGCAGTGAATCCGAGGGAAACACCATATATTTT. Its protein product is CASSESEGNTIYF.

This chain uses TRBV10-3 with TRBJ2-7; D remains ambiguous. The V gene's germline CDR1 is ENHRY and CDR2 SYGVKD. Trimming removed 10 bases from V and 2 bases from J, with 12 bases in between. The CDR3 has 12 amino acids. CDR3 loop: CATSQRPYEQYV. The CDR3 nucleotides read TGTGCCACCTCTCAAAGGCCCTACGAGCAGTACGTC.

V gene TRBV4-1 combines with J gene TRBJ1-2, with a weak D call TRBD1 (5 bases). CDR1 and CDR2 from the germline V gene are MGHRA and YSYEKL. Trimming shortened V by 1 base and J by 0 bases, and 12 bases separated the two germline ends. CDR3 length equals 16 residues. CDR3 bases: TGCGCCAGCAGCCAAGCCCCCGGGACCGCTAACTATGGCTACACCTTC. Encoded protein: CASSQAPGTANYGYTF.

This chain uses TRBV5-1 with TRBJ1-1, with D hard to call. The V end was cut by 1 base, the J end by 1 base, with 8 bases between. This CDR3 contains 14 residues. The germline CDR1 and CDR2 sequences are SGHRS and YFSETQ. CDR3 nucleotide sequence: TGCGCCAGCAGCTTGAGAGAGGGGAACACTGAAGCTTTCTTT. Translating it yields CASSLREGNTEAFF.

The gene calls are TRBV4-1 and TRBJ1-4; D unclear. CDR3 length: 19 residues. Germline assignment: CDR1 MGHRA and CDR2 YSYEKL. V lost 1 base, J lost 9 bases, and 27 bases lay in between. The CDR3 loop is CASSQATAGFAGESKKLFF. CDR3 bases: TGCGCCAGCAGCCAAGCGACGGCAGGTTTTGCTGGAGAGTCAAAAAAACTGTTTTTT.

This clone has just one count. The chain has TRBV4-2 and TRBJ2-3; TRBD1 might be the D (6 bases). CDR1 LGHNA and CDR2 YNFKEQ come from the germline V gene. The CDR3 is made up of 12 amino acids. Deletions cut 0 bases from V and 11 bases from J, with 9 bases between. CDR3 DNA: TGTGCCAGCAGCCAAGAATTAGGGGGGCAGTATTTT. This translates into CASSQELGGQYF.

The CDR3 DNA reads as TGTGCCAGCAGTTACATCGACGTTGCAACTACGCAGTATTTT. Translation: CASSYIDVATTQYF. The chain joins TRBV6-6 to TRBJ2-3; D call uncertain. CDR3 length equals 14 residues. CDR1 and CDR2 (germline): MNHNY, SVGAGI (reference sequence). V lost 2 bases, J lost 8 bases, and 14 bases lay in between.

The V call is TRBV4-1, the J call TRBJ2-3; D ambiguous. The CDR3 covers 14 residues. Germline lookup yields CDR1 MGHRA and CDR2 YSYEKL. Deletions cut 0 bases from V and 4 bases from J, with 8 bases between. CDR3 DNA: TGCGCCAGCAGCCAAGATCCGATTCCAGATACGCAGTATTTT. It is translated as CASSQDPIPDTQYF.

The V gene is TRBV7-9, the J gene TRBJ1-2; 7 bases align to TRBD1. V lost 5 bases and J lost 4; bases outside the gene matches: 7. The CDR3 length is 14 residues. Germline V lookup: CDR1 SEHNR, CDR2 FQNEAQ (reference sequence). CDR3 in DNA: TGTGCCAGCAGCCCCTCGGGACAGTTCTATGGCTACACCTTC. This translates into CASSPSGQFYGYTF.

The chain has TRBV11-2 and TRBJ2-3; D is undetermined. This CDR3 is 12 amino acids long. Between the trimmed V and J ends, which lost 4 bases and 4 bases, there was a span of 6 bases. In germline, CDR1 is SGHAT, CDR2 FQNNGV. CDR3 in DNA: TGTGCCAGCAGCTCCTCCTCAGATACGCAGTATTTT. It is translated as CASSSSSDTQYF. The full variable domain, in which reference TRBV11-2 and TRBJ2-3 provide the parts outside the CDR3, is EAGVAQSPRYKIIEKRQSVAFWCNPISGHATLYWYQQILGQGPKLLIQFQNNGVVDDSQLPKDRFSAERLKGVDSTLKIQPAKLEDSAVYLCASSSSSDTQYFGPGTRLTVL.

The chain combines TRBV6-1 with TRBJ1-2; 9 positions agree with TRBD1. This CDR3 is built from 16 residues. V was pared by 0 bases and J by 7 bases, with 9 bases of the junction left unmatched. The germline gives CDR1 MNHNS, CDR2 SASEGT. In DNA form, the CDR3 reads TGTGCCAGCAGTGAAGCCCGGACAGGGGACGGAAGTGGCTACACCTTC. Its translation: CASSEARTGDGSGYTF.

V is TRBV5-1 and J is TRBJ2-2; maybe TRBD1 (6 bases). The CDR3 covers 16 residues. Trimming pared 0 bases from V and 0 bases from J, leaving 9 bases between. The V gene's germline CDR1 is SGHRS and CDR2 YFSETQ. The CDR3 coding sequence is TGCGCCAGCAGCTTGGGTACAGGGCCGAACACCGGGGAGCTGTTTTTT. It encodes CASSLGTGPNTGELFF. The full variable domain, in which reference TRBV5-1 and TRBJ2-2 provide the parts outside the CDR3, is KAGVTQTPRYLIKTRGQQVTLSCSPISGHRSVSWYQQTPGQGLQFLFEYFSETQRNKGNFPGRFSGRQFSNSRSEMNVSTLELGDSALYLCASSLGTGPNTGELFFGEGSRLTVL.

The V gene is TRBV4-1, the J gene TRBJ2-5, with D perhaps assigned TRBD1 or TRBD2 (5 bases each). CDR3 length equals 16 residues. V was pared by 0 bases and J by 3 bases, with 14 bases between. From germline, CDR1 is MGHRA and CDR2 YSYEKL. The CDR3 coding sequence is TGCGCCAGCAGCCAAGATCCGGGATCCAGGGAAGAGACCCAGTACTTC. It yields the protein CASSQDPGSREETQYF.

CDR3 protein: CASSVQESGANVLTF. In DNA, the CDR3 is TGCGCCAGCAGCGTACAGGAATCTGGGGCCAACGTCCTGACTTTC. The V gene is TRBV5-1, the J gene TRBJ2-6; D is perhaps TRBD1 (5 bases). The CDR3 consists of 15 residues. Deletions cut 4 bases from V and 1 base from J, with 9 bases between. Looked up from germline, CDR1 is SGHRS and CDR2 is YFSETQ.

The chain couples TRBV7-2 to TRBJ2-7; the match to TRBD1 covers 9 bases. Germline-derived CDR1 and CDR2 are SGHTA and FQGNSA. The J segment lost 7 bases and the V segment lost 4 bases, leaving 11 bases of the junction unmatched. The CDR3 is 15 residues long. CDR3: CASSSGNRGLGEQYV. CDR3 bases: TGTGCCAGCAGCTCGGGTAACAGGGGGCTAGGGGAGCAGTACGTC.

The chain employs TRBV5-5 and TRBJ2-7; D may correspond to TRBD1 or TRBD2 (5 bases each). Trimming removed 2 bases from V and 3 bases from J, with 12 bases in between. The CDR3 consists of 14 residues. The germline CDR1 and CDR2 sequences are SGHKS and YYEKEE (reference sequence). The CDR3 DNA reads as TGTGCCAGCAGCTTTCCGGGACGGATCTACGAGCAGTACTTC. Translating gives CASSFPGRIYEQYF.

This chain joins TRBV7-2 and TRBJ1-2, with D possibly TRBD1 on 5 matching bases. V lost 5 bases and J 4 bases, leaving 17 bases between the germline ends. From germline, CDR1 is SGHTA and CDR2 FQGNSA. The CDR3 has 15 residues. CDR3 protein: CASSSIGGGVYGYTF. DNA for the CDR3: TGTGCCAGCAGCAGTATCGGGGGGGGAGTCTATGGCTACACCTTC.